This T cell receptor (beta chain) was identified in a study of identical twins (TCRdb year 2016). General notes on the study: To test whether fetal clonotypes persist, the study used deep sequencing on TCR alpha and beta repertoires from monozygotic twins, unrelated adults of various ages, and cord blood. Replicate twin experiments were performed at different times using different library preparation protocols to rule out contamination. Overall study results and their limits: Invariant T cells such as MAIT and iNKT could partly confound zero-insertion analyses, though diverse VJ usage argued against this for most clonotypes. Compared with coincidental sharing between unrelated individuals, an excess of low generation-probability sequences was observed among out-of-frame TCR alpha sequences shared between twins. Recombination models systematically underestimated out-of-frame TCR alpha sharing in monozygotic twins but agreed with sharing between unrelated individuals. Fewer insertions were carried by abundant cord blood beta clonotypes, a similar but weaker trend appeared in young adult naive repertoires, and no such trend appeared in memory repertoires. In beta out-of-frame sequences, excess twin sharing was weaker, because having fewer shared sequences lowered the signal-to-noise ratio. Because the same donors could not be followed over many years, conclusions were based on cross-sectional statistical analysis.

On this clonotype itself: The clone's antigen remains unknown. Per-nucleotide qualities are absent, and no much larger clonotype sits a single base away.

The library was prepared using 5' RACE. The reads were generated on an Illumina HiSeq 2000. Template switching added a universal primer binding site, and the final cDNA carried a unique molecular identifier that allowed TCR cDNA molecules to be counted accurately. Specific primers in the conserved constant-segment region were used to synthesize first-strand cDNA for the TCR alpha and beta chains. Each cDNA library was double barcoded, with a SMART-Mk sample barcode plus Illumina barcodes, to control for contamination. TruSeq adapter sequences and Illumina sample barcodes were added in two successive PCR steps. The TCR alpha and beta cDNA libraries were sequenced on the Illumina HiSeq platform using custom primers. The study's own analysis went as follows. Raw reads were processed with MiGEC to extract unique molecular identifiers, and MiXCR was used to determine CDR3 positions. For each individual, recombination models were inferred using an EM algorithm with the repgenHMM and IGoR tools. Shared clonotype analysis was performed with the tcR package in R, normalizing sharing by the product of cloneset sizes. Out-of-frame nonproductive sequences were analyzed to study raw recombination free of thymic and clonal selection effects. The public reads were reanalyzed by TCRdb: fastp trimming at Q25, MiXCR alignment, in-frame beta chains only. Rows are unified per CDR3 protein, each entry keeping the most common DNA and genes. Here the V and J calls rest on TCRdb's processing, not on the authors' analysis. Here the sample has approximately 550,000 distinct CDR3 sequences; around 20% occur a single time. In total, the top ten clones hold approximately 0.52% of the sample.

All donors were healthy Caucasians. The twin cohort consisted of three pairs of female monozygotic twins, all aged roughly 18 to 29 years. Positive isolation kits from Invitrogen were used to isolate the CD4+ and CD8+ T cell populations. Cut back by 1 base and 7 bases, the V and J ends lie 10 bases apart. Based on the germline V gene (reference sequence), the CDR1 and CDR2 sequences are DFQATT and SNEGSKA. From the cysteine through the phenylalanine, the CDR3 covers 12 amino acids. Just CDR3 DNA is preserved here, 36 bases in frame from base 1. The same specimen was also included in a second study, on yellow fever vaccine responses in identical twins. The second paper further reports: The authors reported that the T cell response to vaccination in identical twins appeared partly convergent and partly personalized. Focusing on identical twins, the study followed the T cell clones that responded to the vaccine, and did so with precision.

The source material was CD4+ T cells sorted from blood. This clonotype was sampled from a woman under 30 in good health. The chain is made from TRBV20-1 and TRBJ1-2, with no confidently assigned D gene. The DNA sequence follows: TGCAGTGCTAGAGTGGAGGCTTTTGGCTACACCTTC. Its product reads: CSARVEAFGYTF.